Each of the 30 T cell receptor beta chains below was sequenced from the same sample in a study of low-dose radiotherapy and immunotherapy resistance in tumors. Primers targeting TRAV and TRBV primed first-strand cDNA, covering alpha and beta chains. TCRs were amplified for approximately 21 PCR cycles with a constant-region primer and V-primer adapter. TCRdb re-called the reads with MiXCR, one entry per CDR3 protein. The repertoire holds 54,000 or so distinct CDR3 sequences, with under 30% as singletons. Documented time point: before trial treatment. This material consisted of PBMCs, taken before treatment. Every receptor here comes from a male donor with prostate cancer.

This clonotype was seen more than once but under ten times. V usage is TRBV30 and J usage is TRBJ2-1, with D possibly being TRBD2 (5 bases). The V end lost 5 bases, the J end lost 0 bases, and 14 bases lay between the germline ends. The CDR3 extends over 15 amino acids. Germline loops: CDR1 GTSNPN, CDR2 SVGIG (reference sequence). This chain's CDR3 is CAWLGSSISYNEQFF. CDR3 DNA sequence: TGTGCCTGGTTAGGGAGTAGTATCTCCTACAATGAGCAGTTCTTC.

The chain recombines TRBV20-1 with TRBJ1-2, with 7 bases aligning to TRBD1. With 1 base clipped from V and 3 bases from J, the junction kept 2 bases outside the gene matches. The CDR3 extends over 13 amino acids. From germline, CDR1 is DFQATT and CDR2 SNEGSKA (reference sequence). Here the CDR3 reads CSARAQGDYGYTF. CDR3 DNA sequence: TGCAGTGCTAGAGCGCAGGGGGACTATGGCTACACCTTC.

This rearrangement joins TRBV6-2 or TRBV6-3 to TRBJ2-3; 7 bases align to TRBD2. J was trimmed by 0 bases and V by 6 bases; bases with no gene match: 6. The CDR3 is 15 residues long. Germline CDR1 and CDR2: MNHEY and SVGEGT. The CDR3 DNA sequence: TGTGCCAGCAGCTTGACTAGCTTCAGCACAGATACGCAGTATTTT. It translates to CASSLTSFSTDTQYF.

The gene calls are TRBV6-8 and TRBJ2-7; D unresolved. CDR3 length: 11 residues. V shed 5 bases and J shed 7 bases, with 9 bases lying between them. Germline V lookup: CDR1 MNHGY, CDR2 SAAAGT. The chain's CDR3 is CASSELGEQYF. The CDR3 DNA reads as TGTGCCAGCAGTGAATTGGGGGAGCAGTACTTC.

The chain recombines TRBV27 with TRBJ2-7, with a weak D call TRBD1 (5 bases). There are 14 residues in the CDR3. CDR1 is MNHEY, CDR2 SMNVEV, per germline (reference sequence). With 1 base removed from V and 4 bases from J, the gap between germline ends came to 11 bases. CDR3 bases: TGTGCCAGCAGTTTATTGGGCAGGGCGTACGAGCAGTACTTC. Its protein product is CASSLLGRAYEQYF.

There are many counts of this clonotype. This chain links TRBV13 with TRBJ2-7; 9 bases line up with TRBD2. Germline CDR1 and CDR2: PRHDT and FYEKMQ (reference sequence). The CDR3 has 14 residues. Unmatched junction bases numbered 8, after V lost 5 bases and J lost 6 bases. The CDR3 coding sequence is TGTGCCAGCAGCCCGTTAGCGGGGGTCGGCGAGCAGTACTTC. Translating it yields CASSPLAGVGEQYF.

This clonotype was found many times. The V and J genes are TRBV5-8 and TRBJ2-5; no clear D gene. Trimming removed 0 bases at V and 2 bases at J, with 8 bases between. The CDR3 is 14 amino acids. Germline V CDR1 and CDR2: SGHTS, YDEGEE. Here the CDR3 reads CASSLGVIQETQYF. The CDR3 DNA sequence: TGTGCCAGCAGCTTGGGAGTCATACAAGAGACCCAGTACTTC.

Ten or more counts support this clonotype. The DNA of the CDR3 is TGTGCCACCAGTGGTCCACCCCGACAGAACACCGGGGAGCTGTTTTTT. It codes for CATSGPPRQNTGELFF. The chain carries TRBV24-1 and TRBJ2-2; D uncertain. The germline CDR1 and CDR2 sequences are KGHDR and SFDVKD. This CDR3 has 16 residues. V dropped 5 bases and J dropped 1 base, with 13 bases sitting between them.

This clonotype was counted at least ten times. The J gene is TRBJ2-3, the V gene TRBV20-1; 13 bases are shared with TRBD2. Germline trimming cut 3 bases from V and 2 bases from J; bases unmatched to any gene: 5. The CDR3 is 16 amino acids. CDR1 and CDR2 (germline): DFQATT, SNEGSKA (reference sequence). CDR3 nucleotides: TGCAGTGCTAGCTCCGGGACTAGCGGGGCCACAGATACGCAGTATTTT. It specifies CSASSGTSGATDTQYF.

This clonotype was recorded at least ten times. The chain combines TRBV13 with TRBJ1-2; D unresolved. Germline values: CDR1 PRHDT, CDR2 FYEKMQ (reference sequence). V lost 1 base and J 4 bases, leaving 7 bases between the germline ends. The CDR3 consists of 13 residues. The CDR3 nucleotides read TGTGCCAGCAGCTTAGACCCGGCCTATGGCTACACCTTC. The encoded protein is CASSLDPAYGYTF.

The table lists this clonotype with many counts. The gene calls are TRBV7-9 and TRBJ2-5, with D possibly matching TRBD2 (6 bases). Trimming took off 7 bases at V and 5 bases at J, with 11 bases between the two ends. CDR3 length equals 12 residues. Germline CDR1 is SEHNR and CDR2 is FQNEAQ (reference sequence). As DNA, the CDR3 is TGTGCCAGCACCCCCCGGGGGGAGACCCAGTACTTC. Protein: CASTPRGETQYF.

In its sample, this clonotype was seen many times. This sequence joins TRBV6-1 and TRBJ2-7; no reliable D call. The germline V and J ends were trimmed by 3 bases and 3 bases, with 3 bases remaining between them. The CDR3 extends over 11 amino acids. Germline CDR1 MNHNS, CDR2 SASEGT. CDR3 residues: CASSDSYEQYF. CDR3 bases: TGTGCCAGCAGTGACAGCTACGAGCAGTACTTC.

Many counts were recorded for this clonotype. V usage is TRBV28 and J usage is TRBJ1-5; TRBD1 aligns across 7 bases. The germline gives CDR1 MDHEN, CDR2 SYDVKM. This CDR3 is 15 amino acids long. V lost 5 bases to trimming and J lost 5 bases; unmatched junction nucleotides: 9. In nucleotides, the CDR3 is TGTGCCAGCAGTCTAGGGGGCGCGCACGATCAGCCCCAGCATTTT. The encoded protein is CASSLGGAHDQPQHF.

This clonotype was seen ten or more times. The chain is built from TRBV27 and TRBJ2-1; possible D gene TRBD1, 6 bases. Looked up from germline, CDR1 is MNHEY and CDR2 is SMNVEV (reference sequence). The length of the CDR3 is 15 residues. Trimming removed 7 bases at V and 3 bases at J, with 16 bases between. Here the CDR3 reads CASTIGQGNYNEQFF. In nucleotides, the CDR3 is TGTGCCAGCACCATAGGGCAGGGGAACTACAATGAGCAGTTCTTC.

The sample holds one count of this clonotype. The rearrangement joins TRBV19 to TRBJ2-3; weak D call: TRBD2 (6 bases). Germline CDR1 and CDR2: LNHDA and SQIVND (reference sequence). Trimming took off 1 base at V and 6 bases at J, with 8 bases between the two ends. The CDR3 is made up of 13 amino acids. CDR3 loop: CASSIALADTQYF. For the CDR3, the DNA is TGTGCCAGTAGTATAGCCCTAGCGGATACGCAGTATTTT.

This chain uses TRBV7-2 with TRBJ2-3; perhaps TRBD2 as D (6 bases). Trimming removed 2 bases at V and 0 bases at J, with 15 bases between. There are 17 residues in the CDR3. Per germline, CDR1 SGHTA and CDR2 FQGNSA. CDR3 in amino acids: CASSLRPAGTSTDTQYF. The CDR3 DNA reads TGTGCCAGCAGCTTAAGGCCCGCGGGGACTAGCACAGATACGCAGTATTTT.

This clonotype is termed medium-sized. The chain uses TRBV28 and TRBJ2-1; TRBD2 aligns across 7 bases. The V gene's germline CDR1 is MDHEN and CDR2 SYDVKM. After removal of 7 bases from V and 0 bases from J, the junction contained 12 bases not matched to a gene. This CDR3 region has 17 residues. The CDR3 sequence is CASTSSGLPSSYNEQFF. DNA for the CDR3: TGTGCCAGCACCTCCTCGGGACTACCAAGCTCCTACAATGAGCAGTTCTTC.

This clonotype appeared once. This likely came from a read error, as a far larger clone is one base away. The chain links TRBV7-9 to TRBJ1-1; 7 bases fit TRBD1. The CDR3 contains 14 residues. Germline V gene lookup returns CDR1 SEHNR and CDR2 FQNEAQ (reference sequence). The CDR3 DNA reads as TGTGTCAGCAGTGTGGGACAGCTGAACACTGAAGCTTTCTTT. It encodes CVSSVGQLNTEAFF. Combining the CDR3 with reference TRBV7-9 and TRBJ1-1 gives the whole variable domain DTGVSQNPRHKITKRGQNVTFRCDPISEHNRLYWYRQTLGQGPEFLTYFQNEAQLEKSRLLSDRFSAERPKGSFSTLEIQRTEQGDSAMYLCVSSVGQLNTEAFFGQGTRLTVV.

This clonotype was detected many times. The chain employs TRBV6-2 or TRBV6-3 and TRBJ1-1; 10 positions agree with TRBD1. V trimming: 4 bases; J trimming: 5 bases; junction bases outside the gene matches: 7. Germline CDR1 reads MNHEY; CDR2 reads SVGEGT. The CDR3 is 15 residues long. The CDR3 DNA follows: TGTGCCAGCAGTTTGAGGGACAGGGGAGGAACTGAAGCTTTCTTT. Protein: CASSLRDRGGTEAFF.

This clonotype was counted at least ten times. The V call is TRBV2, the J call TRBJ2-3, with D perhaps matching TRBD1 (6 bases). Trimming took off 6 bases at V and 11 bases at J, with 15 bases between the two ends. Per the germline V gene, CDR1 is SNHLY and CDR2 is FYNNEI. CDR3 size: 12 residues. Written as DNA, the CDR3 is TGTGCCAGCAGGACGGGACAAATGGGGCAGTATTTT. Amino acids: CASRTGQMGQYF.

Comment on this clonotype: Only one base separates this from a far larger clonotype, so it likely reflects a read error. The V gene is TRBV4-3, the J gene TRBJ2-7; perhaps TRBD2 as D (5 bases). CDR3 size: 15 residues. Germline V gene lookup returns CDR1 LGHNA and CDR2 YSLEER. Trimming pared 5 bases from V and 6 bases from J, leaving 20 bases between. CDR3 sequence (DNA): TGCGCCAGCAGCGAACCCGGACTCGGACGGACCGAGCAGTACTTC. This translates into CASSEPGLGRTEQYF.

At least ten counts were recorded for this clonotype. This chain links TRBV7-2 with TRBJ2-1; TRBD2 is a possible D gene (6 bases). This CDR3 has 15 amino acids. V was trimmed by 2 bases and J by 8 bases, leaving 16 bases between them. CDR1 and CDR2 from the germline V gene are SGHTA and FQGNSA. CDR3 DNA: TGTGCCAGCAGCTTAACGGGGGACCCCTTATATGAGCAGTTCTTC. As protein: CASSLTGDPLYEQFF. The variable domain in full, completed from reference TRBV7-2 and TRBJ2-1, reads GAGVSQSPSNKVTEKGKDVELRCDPISGHTALYWYRQSLGQGLEFLIYFQGNSAPDKSGLPSDRFSAERTGGSVSTLTIQRTQQEDSAVYLCASSLTGDPLYEQFFGPGTRLTVL.

The chain combines TRBV20-1 with TRBJ2-1; D unresolved. Germline CDR1 is DFQATT and CDR2 is SNEGSKA (reference sequence). This CDR3 comprises 15 residues. V lost 3 bases and J lost 5, with 17 bases in between. CDR3 loop: CSASAENDSDNEQFF. The CDR3 DNA sequence: TGCAGTGCTAGTGCCGAGAACGACTCGGACAATGAGCAGTTCTTC.

This clonotype was counted ten times or more. The chain combines TRBV4-1 with TRBJ1-2, with TRBD1 as a possible D gene (6 bases). There are 12 residues in the CDR3. V lost 6 bases and J 8 bases, leaving 13 bases between the germline ends. Germline V lookup: CDR1 MGHRA, CDR2 YSYEKL. CDR3 amino acids: CASRGDNEGYTF. The CDR3 bases are TGCGCCAGCAGAGGGGACAACGAAGGCTACACCTTC.

This clonotype was seen ten or more times. The chain recombines TRBV4-2 with TRBJ2-4; 7 nucleotides line up with TRBD1. The J segment lost 6 bases and the V segment lost 0 bases, leaving 8 bases of the junction unmatched. Germline V gene lookup returns CDR1 LGHNA and CDR2 YNFKEQ. The CDR3 extends over 16 amino acids. The CDR3 sequence: CASSQDYRDSLNIQYF. The CDR3 DNA reads TGTGCCAGCAGCCAAGATTACCGGGACAGTTTAAACATTCAGTACTTC.

This clonotype was observed at least ten times. This chain joins TRBV7-3 and TRBJ2-3; D tentatively reads TRBD1 or TRBD2 (5 bases each). The CDR3 is 14 residues long. The germline V gene has CDR1 SGHTA and CDR2 FQGTGA. V gave up 0 bases and J gave up 5 bases, with 9 bases separating them. The CDR3 loop is CASSLTGRQDTQYF. The CDR3, as DNA: TGTGCCAGCAGCTTAACGGGACGCCAAGATACGCAGTATTTT. The entire variable domain, with the rest obtained from reference TRBV7-3 and TRBJ2-3, is as follows: GAGVSQTPSNKVTEKGKYVELRCDPISGHTALYWYRQSLGQGPEFLIYFQGTGAADDSGLPNDRFFAVRPEGSVSTLKIQRTERGDSAVYLCASSLTGRQDTQYFGPGTRLTVL.

This clonotype was detected ten times or more. J is TRBJ1-1 and V is TRBV6-2 or TRBV6-3; D not certain. This CDR3 spans 16 amino acids. V was clipped by 0 bases and J by 1 base, with 12 bases between them. Germline V gene data show CDR1 as MNHEY and CDR2 as SVGEGT. In DNA form, the CDR3 reads TGTGCCAGCAGTTACTCGACGGGTAAAGGGAACACTGAAGCTTTCTTT. Its protein product is CASSYSTGKGNTEAFF.

A note on this clonotype: A far larger clone is off by one base, so a read error is likely. This rearrangement joins TRBV6-6 to TRBJ1-5; D unclear. The CDR3 is 14 amino acids. Germline V gives CDR1 MNHNY, CDR2 SVGAGI (reference sequence). Trimming cost V 8 bases and J 3 bases, with 14 bases left between them. CDR3 in DNA: TGTGCCAGCTCCTCAGACCGCATCAATCAGCCCCAGCATTTT. Amino acid sequence: CASSSDRINQPQHF.

This clonotype was counted ten times or more. The CDR3 reads CSVEDGSGLYNEQFF. CDR3 DNA: TGCAGCGTTGAAGATGGATCGGGACTCTACAATGAGCAGTTCTTC. The chain recombines TRBV29-1 with TRBJ2-1; the D gene is possibly TRBD2 (6 bases). Germline CDR1 is SQVTM and CDR2 is ANQGSEA. The CDR3 length is 15 residues. The germline V and J ends were trimmed by 0 bases and 3 bases, with 12 bases remaining between them.

This clonotype showed up many times. This chain uses TRBV5-4 with TRBJ2-5, with unresolved D. Germline V gene sequence: CDR1 SGHNT, CDR2 YYREEE (reference sequence). V lost 2 bases to trimming and J lost 2 bases, with 7 bases between them. The CDR3 consists of 13 residues. The CDR3 DNA follows: TGTGCCAGCAGCTTCTTTCAGCAAGAGACCCAGTACTTC. Translation gives CASSFFQQETQYF.